This T cell receptor (beta chain) was sequenced for a study of vaccination and CD4 T cells after COVID-19. Study-level information: Convalescent individuals exhibited SARS-CoV-2 positivity on nasal swab PCR, with some 10 mild and one severe presentation. Post-COVID sampling occurred a median approximately 93 days after diagnosis (range 35 to 161).

An Oncomine TCR Beta short-read assay was used to sequence the DNA from cultured CD4+ T cells. TCRdb used MiXCR to reprocess the PCR reads, holding one entry per CDR3 protein. The table records about 18,000 distinct CDR3 sequences, about 50% of them present only once. Treatment of the sample: approximately nine-day PBMC culture with coronavirus spike peptide pools or control peptides (ViraFEST assay). First, ViraFEST expanded antigen-specific T cells with peptide pools, and next it sequenced the TCRs. This clonotype has a handful of counts. Its antigen is unknown. General study results and limits: A relatively small number of convalescent patients were studied, and no early post-infection timepoints were included.

Germline V gives CDR1 MNHEY, CDR2 SMNVEV (reference sequence). The CDR3 totals 15 residues. Deletions cut 5 bases from V and 9 bases from J, with 17 bases between. The chain links TRBV27 to TRBJ1-6, with D maybe TRBD1 (5 bases). The sample was CD4+ T cells from blood, cultured in vitro, taken before SARS-CoV-2 vaccination. The sequence was collected from a human donor who had recovered from COVID-19. CDR3 loop: CASSMTLPGGSPLHF. DNA of the CDR3: TGTGCCAGCAGTATGACCCTTCCTGGGGGTTCACCCCTCCACTTT.